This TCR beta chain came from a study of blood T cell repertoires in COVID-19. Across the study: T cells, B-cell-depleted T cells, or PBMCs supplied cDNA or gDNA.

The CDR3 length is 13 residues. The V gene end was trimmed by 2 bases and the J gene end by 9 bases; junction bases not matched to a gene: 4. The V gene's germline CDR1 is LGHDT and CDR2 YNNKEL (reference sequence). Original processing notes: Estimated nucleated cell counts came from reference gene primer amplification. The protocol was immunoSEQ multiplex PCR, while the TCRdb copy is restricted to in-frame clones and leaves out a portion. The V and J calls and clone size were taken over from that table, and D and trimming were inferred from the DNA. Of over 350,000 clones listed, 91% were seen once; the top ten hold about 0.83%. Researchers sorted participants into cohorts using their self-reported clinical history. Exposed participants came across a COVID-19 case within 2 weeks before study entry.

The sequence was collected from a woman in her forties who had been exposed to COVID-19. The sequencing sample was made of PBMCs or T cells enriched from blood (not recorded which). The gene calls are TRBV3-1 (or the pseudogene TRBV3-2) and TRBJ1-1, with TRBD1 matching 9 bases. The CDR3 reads CASSQTGGEKAFF. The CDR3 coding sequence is TGTGCCAGCAGCCAAACAGGGGGCGAAAAAGCTTTCTTT.